The present TCR beta chain was sequenced within a study of blood T cell repertoires in COVID-19. Across the study: Material from acute and convalescent COVID-19 was sourced from the United States, Italy and Spain. T cells, B-cell-depleted T cells, or PBMCs provided the cDNA or gDNA that served as material.

In the original analysis: Cell counts per sample came from amplifying reference gene primers. The data were produced by immunoSEQ multiplex PCR, yet TCRdb's version contains in-frame clones alone and is incomplete. That table furnishes V, J and clone size, whereas the DNA furnished D and trimming. Seen here are fewer than 300,000 clones, over 75% observed once, and the top ten hold approximately 10%. The V end was cut by 0 bases, the J end by 2 bases, with 14 bases between. In germline, CDR1 is LGHDT, CDR2 YNNKEL (reference sequence). The CDR3 is made up of 16 amino acids. The clonotype was recovered from a man between 50 and 59 years old with COVID-19, enrolled during active disease. The sequencing input was peripheral blood. The V and J genes are TRBV3-1 (or the pseudogene TRBV3-2) and TRBJ2-7; the D gene is possibly TRBD1 (6 bases). DNA for the CDR3: TGTGCCAGCAGCCAAGACAGGTACAGGGAACCCTACGAGCAGTACTTC. Translating it yields CASSQDRYREPYEQYF.